The 21 T cell receptor beta chains given below trace back to one sample, sequenced in a study of cytomegalovirus exposure and HLA in healthy donors. The PCR was carried out with 60 Vbeta primers and 13 Jbeta primers. TCRdb keeps only in-frame clones here, not all; method: immunoSEQ multiplex PCR. The data contain around 200,000 clones, around 77% of them singletons. The specimen sequenced was PBMCs. The receptors originated from a woman aged 30 to 39 in good health and CMV-seropositive.

This clone was observed a single time. This rearrangement joins TRBV5-6 to TRBJ2-7; the match to TRBD1 covers 8 bases. Trimming took 3 bases from V and 1 from J; bases not matched to a gene: 6. This CDR3 comprises 15 residues. Germline V lookup: CDR1 SGHDT, CDR2 YYEEEE. Here the CDR3 DNA reads TGTGCCAGCAGCTCCCAGGGGGCAGGATCCTACGAGCAGTACTTC. Translation: CASSSQGAGSYEQYF.

The chain combines TRBV5-4 with TRBJ2-5; 9 nucleotides agree with TRBD1. Germline V gene data show CDR1 as SGHNT and CDR2 as YYREEE (reference sequence). The CDR3 runs to 17 residues. V dropped 2 bases and J dropped 5; count of bases not matched to a gene: 13. The CDR3 DNA sequence: TGTGCCAGCAGCTTTCCTTTACCGGGACAGGGAAAGGAGACCCAGTACTTC. Residues: CASSFPLPGQGKETQYF.

V gene TRBV5-1 combines with J gene TRBJ2-7; 9 nucleotides match TRBD1. Trimming at V came to 0 bases and at J to 4 bases, leaving 8 bases not matched to a gene. This CDR3 has 16 residues. CDR1 is SGHRS, CDR2 YFSETQ, per germline. CDR3 nucleotide sequence: TGCGCCAGCAGCTTGGGCGACAGGGGGATAATATACGAGCAGTACTTC. Translating gives CASSLGDRGIIYEQYF.

This clone was counted a single time. This chain connects TRBV5-6 to TRBJ1-2; D is ambiguous. Trimming took 4 bases from V and 1 from J, leaving 11 bases between them. Germline CDR1 reads SGHDT; CDR2 reads YYEEEE. The CDR3 runs 14 residues. CDR3 DNA: TGTGCCAGCAGCCTTACAGAACTTAACTATGGCTACACCTTC. Translated: CASSLTELNYGYTF.

The rearrangement links TRBV5-3 to TRBJ2-7, with D possibly matching TRBD1 (6 bases). TRBV5-3 has ORF status, its function being uncertain. This CDR3 is 19 amino acids long. The germline V and J ends were trimmed by 2 bases and 5 bases, with 29 bases remaining between them. CDR3 nucleotide sequence: TGTGCCAGAAGCTTCCGCGTGCCGGGACACCCCTCCCTGGTCCACGAGCAGTACTTC. It codes for CARSFRVPGHPSLVHEQYF.

The chain carries TRBV5-1 and TRBJ1-3, with 9 bases that match TRBD1. V lost 4 bases, J lost 4 bases, and 6 bases stayed unmatched. Germline loops: CDR1 SGHRS, CDR2 YFSETQ. This CDR3 is 15 amino acids long. CDR3 loop: CASSLTGTGGNTIYF. DNA for the CDR3: TGCGCCAGCAGCCTTACCGGGACAGGGGGAAACACCATATATTTT.

J is TRBJ1-4 and V is TRBV15; D is unresolved. With 0 bases removed from V and 8 bases from J, the gap between germline ends came to 7 bases. This CDR3 has 13 amino acids. Germline values: CDR1 LNHNV, CDR2 YYDKDF (reference sequence). In DNA form, the CDR3 reads TGTGCCACCAGCAGAGATCCCAGGGAAAAACTGTTTTTT. Translating gives CATSRDPREKLFF.

The chain employs TRBV2 and TRBJ1-5; TRBD1 is a possible D gene (5 bases). Germline assignment: CDR1 SNHLY and CDR2 FYNNEI. V was clipped by 7 bases and J by 7 bases, with 11 bases between them. There are 12 residues in the CDR3. The CDR3 is CASKQAAQPQHF. In DNA form, the CDR3 reads TGTGCCAGCAAACAGGCGGCCCAGCCCCAGCATTTT.

The chain links TRBV6-5 to TRBJ2-3; D may be TRBD1 (6 bases). The ends were cut back, 5 bases at V and 0 bases at J, with 12 bases in the middle. The CDR3 sequence is 15 residues long. CDR1 MNHEY and CDR2 SVGAGI come from the germline V gene. CDR3 loop: CASSPFGQSTDTQYF. For the CDR3, the DNA is TGTGCCAGCAGTCCGTTCGGACAGAGCACAGATACGCAGTATTTT.

The count of this clone is one. This chain joins TRBV27 and TRBJ2-2, with TRBD2 matching 13 bases. The ends lost 5 bases at V and 8 bases at J; junction bases unmatched: 20. Germline V gives CDR1 MNHEY, CDR2 SMNVEV (reference sequence). The CDR3 is 20 residues long. The CDR3 bases are TGTGCCAGCAGTCCCACGGGACAGGCGGGACTAGCGGGAAATCAGGGGGAGCTGTTTTTT. Its translation is CASSPTGQAGLAGNQGELFF.

The chain couples TRBV5-8 to TRBJ2-1; TRBD1 is a possible D gene (5 bases). Trimming took 1 base from V and 1 from J, leaving 12 bases between them. The CDR3 length is 16 residues. Germline loops: CDR1 SGHTS, CDR2 YDEGEE. CDR3 nucleotides: TGTGCCAGCAGCTTGCTCAGGGTTGGGTCCTACAATGAGCAGTTCTTC. Translated: CASSLLRVGSYNEQFF.

The chain has TRBV2 and TRBJ1-1; TRBD1 matches at 11 bases. Germline V lookup: CDR1 SNHLY, CDR2 FYNNEI. V shed 4 bases and J 3 bases; nucleotides not matched to a gene: 19. This CDR3 is 20 amino acids long. CDR3 nucleotides: TGTGCCAGCAGTGTCCCTCGGACAGGGGGCGTCCCGCAGATGCACACTGAAGCTTTCTTT. The encoded protein is CASSVPRTGGVPQMHTEAFF.

The chain joins TRBV6-1 to TRBJ2-5, with 14 bases fitting TRBD2. Germline trimming cut 4 bases from V and 2 bases from J; bases unmatched to any gene: 0. Germline assignment: CDR1 MNHNS and CDR2 SASEGT. The CDR3 is 15 amino acids. As DNA, the CDR3 is TGTGCCAGCAGTGGACTAGCGGGGGGGCAAGAGACCCAGTACTTC. It translates to CASSGLAGGQETQYF.

This rearrangement joins TRBV6-5 to TRBJ1-1; 7 bases align to TRBD1. V dropped 0 bases and J dropped 3; count of bases not matched to a gene: 7. Germline V CDR1 and CDR2: MNHEY, SVGAGI. The CDR3 length is 16 residues. CDR3 sequence: CASSYSGGVRDTEAFF. DNA of the CDR3: TGTGCCAGCAGTTACTCAGGGGGCGTGCGAGACACTGAAGCTTTCTTT.

This clone was detected once. The chain's CDR3 is CASSLEGQVIHGYTF. CDR3 nucleotides: TGCGCCAGCAGCCTAGAGGGACAGGTAATTCATGGCTACACCTTC. The chain recombines TRBV4-1 with TRBJ1-2; 8 positions match TRBD1. Trimming removed 4 bases from V and 6 bases from J; junction bases left unmatched: 10. The CDR3 has 15 residues. Germline values: CDR1 MGHRA, CDR2 YSYEKL.

The rearrangement uses TRBV5-1 and TRBJ1-2; weak D call: TRBD1 (5 bases). The germline CDR1 and CDR2 sequences are SGHRS and YFSETQ. V was shortened by 4 bases and J by 4 bases, with 11 bases between the two germline ends. CDR3 size: 13 residues. This CDR3 is CASSQQEFYGYTF. The CDR3 DNA reads TGCGCCAGCAGCCAACAGGAGTTCTATGGCTACACCTTC.

The V gene is TRBV2, the J gene TRBJ2-7, with D possibly TRBD1 on 6 matching bases. Trimming took off 5 bases at V and 2 bases at J, with 16 bases between the two ends. The CDR3 covers 15 residues. Germline-derived CDR1 and CDR2 are SNHLY and FYNNEI. CDR3 DNA: TGTGCCAGCAGTAAGAACAGGGATCTCACCTACGAGCAGTACTTC. This gives the protein CASSKNRDLTYEQYF.

The chain combines TRBV4-1 with TRBJ2-7; maybe TRBD1 (6 bases). Germline lookup yields CDR1 MGHRA and CDR2 YSYEKL. The CDR3 length is 18 residues. V was shortened by 0 bases and J by 4 bases, with 22 bases between the two germline ends. CDR3 sequence: CASSQDHTRTVYAYEQYF. The CDR3 DNA sequence: TGCGCCAGCAGCCAAGATCATACCCGGACAGTCTACGCTTACGAGCAGTACTTC.

V gene TRBV9 combines with J gene TRBJ2-7, with D perhaps TRBD1 (5 bases). Trimming left V 2 bases short and J 3 bases short, with 9 bases between. Germline-derived CDR1 and CDR2 are SGDLS and YYNGEE. This CDR3 has 13 residues. The CDR3 DNA is TGTGCCAGCAGCGTTTCGGACATCTACGAGCAGTACTTC. Translating it yields CASSVSDIYEQYF. The full variable domain, with the rest looked up from reference TRBV9 and TRBJ2-7, is DSGVTQTPKHLITATGQRVTLRCSPRSGDLSVYWYQQSLDQGLQFLIQYYNGEERAKGNILERFSAQQFPDLHSELNLSSLELGDSALYFCASSVSDIYEQYFGPGTRLTVT.

The rearrangement links TRBV5-1 to TRBJ2-7; D possibly corresponds to TRBD2 (6 bases). With 5 bases removed from V and 0 bases from J, the gap between germline ends came to 9 bases. Germline assignment: CDR1 SGHRS and CDR2 YFSETQ. This CDR3 has 13 residues. CDR3 nucleotides: TGCGCCAGCAGAAGGGAGGTCTCCTACGAGCAGTACTTC. Its translation: CASRREVSYEQYF.

V usage is TRBV9 and J usage is TRBJ1-1; D gene ambiguous. Germline assignment: CDR1 SGDLS and CDR2 YYNGEE. The CDR3 is 13 amino acids. The V end was cut by 4 bases, the J end by 1 base, with 8 bases between. The CDR3 loop reads CASSTGSNTEAFF. The CDR3 DNA is TGTGCCAGCAGCACCGGGTCGAACACTGAAGCTTTCTTT.